The present T cell receptor (beta chain) was sequenced within a study of cytomegalovirus exposure and HLA in healthy donors. Study results and caveats: In an earlier analysis, productive rearrangement rates for most beta V segments clustered near 90% or 30%.

This clone was seen only once. What it binds is not known. CDR1 MNHEY and CDR2 SMNVEV come from the germline V gene (reference sequence). V lost 0 bases to trimming and J lost 3 bases, with 6 bases between them. CDR3 length: 14 residues. A multiplex PCR was run with 60 Vbeta primers and 13 Jbeta primers. Clones were sequenced by immunoSEQ multiplex PCR, and TCRdb holds only the in-frame ones, with some missing. The sample records 120,000 or so clones, about 80% being singletons. The chain links TRBV27 to TRBJ2-1, with TRBD1 as a possible D gene (5 bases). The source material was PBMCs. The receptor was derived from a man aged 25-45 years in good health and CMV-seropositive. The CDR3: CASSLSQGYNEQFF. DNA of the CDR3: TGTGCCAGCAGTTTATCTCAGGGCTACAATGAGCAGTTCTTC.